A single sample is the source of the 27 T cell receptor beta chains below, sequenced in a study of HIV-infected patients and healthy controls. Antiretroviral therapy had run roughly three months, about 14 weeks, before follow-up blood collection. Whole blood was used without fractionation, so all unsorted peripheral T cells were included. Reverse transcription used roughly 480 ng RNA and constant-region primers for alpha and beta. Alpha and beta chain libraries were made separately by chain-specific third strand synthesis with multiplexing indices. One entry per CDR3 protein results from TCRdb running MiXCR on the 5' RACE reads. The sample records around 6,600 distinct CDR3 sequences, around 9% being singletons. The source was blood, collected during antiretroviral therapy. Receptors were obtained from an adult with HIV infection.

This clonotype is labeled as medium-sized. The V gene is TRBV6-2 or TRBV6-3, the J gene TRBJ1-5; TRBD1 aligns across 7 bases. Per the germline V gene, CDR1 is MNHEY and CDR2 is SVGEGT. Losses at the gene ends were 2 bases for V and 0 bases for J; bases not matched to a gene: 7. This CDR3 contains 17 residues. Here the CDR3 reads CASSYPDRSHSNQPQHF. The CDR3 region has the DNA TGTGCCAGCAGTTACCCGGACAGGAGCCATAGCAATCAGCCCCAGCATTTT.

Many counts were recorded for this clonotype. This chain connects TRBV5-1 to TRBJ2-7; the D gene is possibly TRBD1 (6 bases). V shed 0 bases and J shed 3 bases, with 10 bases lying between them. The CDR3 consists of 14 residues. CDR1 is SGHRS, CDR2 YFSETQ, per germline. CDR3 sequence reads: CASSLGTDFYEQYF. CDR3 coding DNA: TGCGCCAGCAGCTTGGGGACAGATTTCTACGAGCAGTACTTC.

This clonotype is labeled as medium-sized. The genes are TRBV7-9 and TRBJ2-1, with D possibly matching TRBD2 (5 bases). The CDR3 runs 13 residues. V shed 5 bases and J shed 5 bases, with 10 bases lying between them. Germline-derived CDR1 and CDR2 are SEHNR and FQNEAQ (reference sequence). The chain's CDR3 is CASSPDSNNEQFF. CDR3 nucleotides: TGTGCCAGCAGCCCGGACTCTAACAATGAGCAGTTCTTC.

This clonotype is medium-sized (0.01 to 0.1%) by share. The CDR3 nucleotides are TGTGCCAGCAGTCCATCTACCGGACTAGGCTACAATGAGCAGTTCTTC. It specifies CASSPSTGLGYNEQFF. The chain employs TRBV7-9 and TRBJ2-1, with 7 bases fitting TRBD2. The V and J ends lost 6 bases and 3 bases, in that order; junction bases with no gene match: 11. The CDR3 spans 16 residues. Germline V gene sequence: CDR1 SEHNR, CDR2 FQNEAQ (reference sequence).

On this clonotype itself: The junction departs from germline at one end; a sequencing error may be responsible. The chain uses TRBV5-4 and TRBJ1-1; D is possibly TRBD1 (6 bases). Germline CDR1 and CDR2: SGHNT and YYREEE (reference sequence). The CDR3 has 12 amino acids. The CDR3 DNA reads TGTGCCAGCAGCTTGGAGGGGGGTCTAGCTATCTTT. Its translation: CASSLEGGLAIF. Combining the CDR3 with reference TRBV5-4 and TRBJ1-1 gives the whole variable domain ETGVTQSPTHLIKTRGQQVTLRCSSQSGHNTVSWYQQALGQGPQFIFQYYREEENGRGNFPPRFSGLQFPNYSSELNVNALELDDSALYLCASSLEGGLAIFGQGTRLTVV.

This clonotype qualifies as medium-sized (0.01 to 0.1%). The gene calls are TRBV30 and TRBJ2-5; D call uncertain. The CDR3 contains 13 residues. With 3 bases removed from V and 4 bases from J, the gap between germline ends came to 12 bases. The germline CDR1 and CDR2 sequences are GTSNPN and SVGIG (reference sequence). CDR3 nucleotide sequence: TGTGCCTGGAGAGAGTCAGGTAGAGAGACCCAGTACTTC. The encoded protein is CAWRESGRETQYF.

The chain combines TRBV5-6 with TRBJ2-3; D remains unclear. The germline V gene encodes CDR1 SGHDT and CDR2 YYEEEE. V dropped 4 bases and J dropped 2 bases, with 14 bases sitting between them. This CDR3 region has 15 residues. CDR3 sequence reads: CASSPTDPLTDTQYF. The CDR3 nucleotides read TGTGCCAGCAGCCCGACTGACCCCCTCACAGATACGCAGTATTTT.

This clonotype occurred a few times. V usage is TRBV3-1 and J usage is TRBJ2-3; TRBD2 matches at 10 bases. CDR1 is LGHDT and CDR2 is YNNKEL in the germline V gene (reference sequence). The CDR3 contains 18 residues. With 1 base clipped from V and 4 bases from J, the junction kept 11 bases outside the gene matches. CDR3 in amino acids: CASSQGLSSGRLADTQYF. The CDR3 DNA sequence: TGTGCCAGCAGCCAAGGCCTCTCTAGCGGGAGATTAGCAGATACGCAGTATTTT.

The chain carries TRBV29-1 and TRBJ2-5; D call uncertain. The length of the CDR3 is 12 residues. The germline CDR1 and CDR2 sequences are SQVTM and ANQGSEA. Trimming left V 1 base short and J 3 bases short, with 6 bases between. Written as DNA, the CDR3 is TGCAGCGTTGAAGGGTCGGAAGAGACCCAGTACTTC. This translates into CSVEGSEETQYF. Filled out from reference TRBV29-1 and TRBJ2-5, the complete variable domain reads SAVISQKPSRDICQRGTSLTIQCQVDSQVTMMFWYRQQPGQSLTLIATANQGSEATYESGFVIDKFPISRPNLTFSTLTVSNMSPEDSSIYLCSVEGSEETQYFGPGTRLLVL.

Ten or more counts support this clonotype. The chain joins TRBV24-1 to TRBJ1-3, with 12 positions matching TRBD1. Germline values: CDR1 KGHDR, CDR2 SFDVKD. The CDR3 is 14 amino acids. V shed 9 bases and J 4 bases; nucleotides not matched to a gene: 3. CDR3 nucleotide sequence: TGTGCCACCGCCGGGACAGGGGGCGGAAACACCATATATTTT. It translates to CATAGTGGGNTIYF.

This chain uses TRBV4-1 with TRBJ1-6; D perhaps matches TRBD1 (6 bases). Germline V gene sequence: CDR1 MGHRA, CDR2 YSYEKL. This CDR3 comprises 19 residues. V shed 0 bases and J shed 9 bases, with 24 bases lying between them. The CDR3 sequence is CASSQDPPLQGTGGSPLHF. The DNA for the CDR3 is TGCGCCAGCAGCCAAGATCCCCCCCTCCAGGGGACTGGTGGTTCACCCCTCCACTTT.

This clonotype appeared many times. The J gene is TRBJ1-2, the V gene TRBV6-6; D might be TRBD1 (5 bases). The CDR3 contains 15 residues. In germline, CDR1 is MNHNY, CDR2 SVGAGI (reference sequence). With 5 bases removed from V and 4 bases from J, the gap between germline ends came to 17 bases. CDR3 in amino acids: CASSGADNVAYGYTF. The DNA for the CDR3 is TGTGCCAGCAGTGGGGCCGATAACGTGGCCTATGGCTACACCTTC.

This clonotype is medium-sized in the sample. The chain uses TRBV6-1 and TRBJ2-7; D is perhaps TRBD1 (6 bases). The V gene's germline CDR1 is MNHNS and CDR2 SASEGT. V was clipped by 3 bases and J by 4 bases, with 10 bases between them. The CDR3 contains 13 residues. The CDR3 nucleotides read TGTGCCAGCAGTGAGACAGGACGGTACGAGCAGTACTTC. Its translation is CASSETGRYEQYF.

This clonotype has just a few counts. This rearrangement joins TRBV15 to TRBJ2-4; a weak D match, TRBD2 (5 bases). The CDR3 sequence is 15 residues long. CDR1 and CDR2 (germline): LNHNV, YYDKDF (reference sequence). The V end was cut by 1 base, the J end by 5 bases, with 12 bases between. The DNA for the CDR3 is TGTGCCACCAGCAGAGCGGACTTTTTGCAAAACATTCAGTACTTC. This translates into CATSRADFLQNIQYF.

The chain combines TRBV7-3 with TRBJ2-3, with D possibly matching TRBD2 (6 bases). V was pared by 5 bases and J by 5 bases, with 14 bases between. The CDR3 runs to 14 residues. Germline V gene sequence: CDR1 SGHTA, CDR2 FQGTGA. CDR3 loop: CASSKFGGGDTQYF. CDR3 coding DNA: TGTGCCAGCAGCAAATTCGGGGGAGGAGATACGCAGTATTTT.

By sample share, this clonotype is medium-sized. The gene calls are TRBV20-1 and TRBJ1-5; D is uncertain. Germline CDR1 DFQATT, CDR2 SNEGSKA (reference sequence). Trimming stripped 3 bases from V and 11 bases from J, with 11 bases between. The CDR3 is 11 amino acids. The CDR3 spells CSASDRRAQHF. Written as DNA, the CDR3 is TGCAGTGCTAGTGATCGCCGTGCCCAGCATTTT.

By frequency in the sample, this clonotype is medium-sized. The V gene is TRBV25-1, the J gene TRBJ2-3; D remains unclear. The CDR3 sequence is 13 residues long. V dropped 2 bases and J dropped 4 bases, with 7 bases sitting between them. In germline, CDR1 is MGHDK, CDR2 SYGVNS. CDR3 in DNA: TGTGCCAGCAGTGAAGGCGGTTCAGATACGCAGTATTTT. It translates to CASSEGGSDTQYF.

This clonotype is medium-sized (0.01 to 0.1%) by share. V and J are TRBV29-1 and TRBJ1-1, with D maybe TRBD1 (6 bases). The CDR3 totals 14 residues. V was pared by 8 bases and J by 0 bases, with 16 bases between. Germline V gene data show CDR1 as SQVTM and CDR2 as ANQGSEA. CDR3 region: CSTSQGHLNTEAFF. The CDR3 bases are TGCAGCACAAGCCAGGGACACCTGAACACTGAAGCTTTCTTT.

This clonotype is labeled as medium-sized. The chain joins TRBV20-1 to TRBJ1-1; D is unclear. The germline V gene has CDR1 DFQATT and CDR2 SNEGSKA (reference sequence). The CDR3 is made up of 13 amino acids. The V end lost 0 bases, the J end lost 4 bases, and 9 bases lay between the germline ends. This CDR3 is CSAREDWGTEAFF. For the CDR3, the DNA is TGCAGTGCTAGAGAGGACTGGGGCACTGAAGCTTTCTTT.

There are many counts of this clonotype. The chain couples TRBV10-3 to TRBJ2-3, with D uncertain. Trimming removed 2 bases from V and 0 bases from J, with 12 bases in between. There are 16 residues in the CDR3. Germline CDR1 and CDR2: ENHRY and SYGVKD. The CDR3 sequence is CAISERQDLSTDTQYF. Written as DNA, the CDR3 is TGTGCCATCAGTGAGAGGCAGGACCTAAGCACAGATACGCAGTATTTT.

This clonotype is judged medium-sized. Here the CDR3 reads CASSARQGNTEAFF. DNA for the CDR3: TGTGCCAGCAGTGCGAGGCAGGGGAACACTGAAGCTTTCTTT. J is TRBJ1-1 and V is TRBV2, with D possibly being TRBD1 (5 bases). Germline V gene lookup returns CDR1 SNHLY and CDR2 FYNNEI. Trimming took 4 bases from V and 1 from J, leaving 10 bases between them. This CDR3 has 14 amino acids.

This clonotype was seen at least ten times. The chain carries TRBV6-6 and TRBJ1-1, with 11 bases identical to TRBD1. The CDR3 is made up of 14 amino acids. Germline V gene sequence: CDR1 MNHNY, CDR2 SVGAGI (reference sequence). Trimming removed 7 bases from V and 4 bases from J; junction bases left unmatched: 5. The CDR3 coding sequence is TGTGCCAGCACACCGGACAGGGGGCTCACTGAAGCTTTCTTT. Its protein is CASTPDRGLTEAFF.

Relative to its sample, this clonotype is medium-sized (0.01 to 0.1%). The V gene is TRBV20-1, the J gene TRBJ2-7; 8 nucleotides line up with TRBD1. The CDR3 consists of 14 residues. The V and J ends lost 6 bases and 7 bases, in that order; junction bases with no gene match: 14. Germline CDR1 is DFQATT and CDR2 is SNEGSKA (reference sequence). In nucleotides, the CDR3 is TGCAGTGCCTCCAATCGGCAGGGGGCGTTGGAGCAGTACTTC. As protein: CSASNRQGALEQYF.

This clonotype appeared a few times. This may be a read error: a much more frequent sequence differs by one nucleotide. The gene calls are TRBV20-1 and TRBJ2-1; 8 nucleotides align to TRBD2. The trim removed 6 bases at V and 2 bases at J, leaving 6 bases unmatched. CDR3 length: 14 residues. Germline-derived CDR1 and CDR2 are DFQATT and SNEGSKA (reference sequence). The CDR3 coding sequence is TGCAGTGCCCCTCCTAGCGGGCCCTACAATGAGCAGTTCTTC. Its translation: CSAPPSGPYNEQFF.

This clonotype was observed at least ten times. The chain combines TRBV12-3 or TRBV12-4 with TRBJ1-2; tentative D call: TRBD1 (6 bases). The length of the CDR3 is 14 residues. Trimming took off 1 base at V and 5 bases at J, with 11 bases between the two ends. CDR3 bases: TGTGCCAGCAGTTTAGACGGGGGCGCGTATGGCTACACCTTC. It translates to CASSLDGGAYGYTF.

This clonotype was recorded many times. The CDR3 nucleotides read TGTGCCACCAGCAGAGAGAAGGCTAGAGATACGCAGTATTTT. It is translated as CATSREKARDTQYF. The chain has TRBV15 and TRBJ2-3, with D unclear. Germline-derived CDR1 and CDR2 are LNHNV and YYDKDF (reference sequence). V lost 0 bases, J lost 5 bases, and 9 bases lay in between. The length of the CDR3 is 14 residues. The whole variable domain, filled in from reference TRBV15 and TRBJ2-3, reads DAMVIQNPRYQVTQFGKPVTLSCSQTLNHNVMYWYQQKSSQAPKLLFHYYDKDFNNEADTPDNFQSRRPNTSFCFLDIRSPGLGDTAMYLCATSREKARDTQYFGPGTRLTVL.

By sample share, this clonotype is medium-sized. This rearrangement joins TRBV11-2 to TRBJ2-2; D gene ambiguous. Germline CDR1 is SGHAT and CDR2 is FQNNGV. The CDR3 covers 13 residues. The V and J ends lost 5 bases and 8 bases respectively, with 12 bases between them. DNA of the CDR3: TGTGCCAGCAGCCCCGACAACGTTGGGGAGCTGTTTTTT. Protein sequence: CASSPDNVGELFF.